This record covers a single TCR beta chain. Its antigen is not identified. This sample is part of a study of cytomegalovirus exposure and HLA in healthy donors. Study-level information: A data release that came early held approximately 92 million unique TCRs from HLA-typed donors. General observations from the study: In an earlier analysis, in several hundred donors, most V segments appeared productive either ~90% or ~30% of the time. Later analysis associated a missense DCLRE1C variant with TCR beta V- and J-gene trimming.

With 2 bases removed from V and 2 bases from J, the gap between germline ends came to 10 bases. Germline-derived CDR1 and CDR2 are MNHEY and SMNVEV (reference sequence). The CDR3 has 15 residues. The study ran its PCR with 60 Vbeta and 13 Jbeta primers. Method: immunoSEQ multiplex PCR; TCRdb's copy keeps in-frame clones and lacks some. The sample holds approximately 110,000 clones, 79% seen once. Specimen: PBMCs. The TCR sequence derives from a woman aged 35 to 49 in good health and CMV-seronegative. The chain recombines TRBV27 with TRBJ1-3; tentative D call: TRBD1 (5 bases). The CDR3 coding sequence is TGTGCCAGCAGTTTAGGGCAGGGCCCTGGAAACACCATATATTTT. Its protein product is CASSLGQGPGNTIYF.